This TCR beta chain was recorded in a study of OX40 agonist ivuxolimab in advanced cancers. On the study more broadly: Six ivuxolimab dose levels, 0.01 to 10 mg/kg, were given intravenously every 2 weeks. Study findings and constraints: Determination of antigen specificity was not performed for the expanded peripheral T cells. Dosing at 0.1 to 3.0 mg/kg was accompanied by clonal expansion of CD4+ and CD8+ blood T cells by week 6.

After removal of 6 bases from V and 2 bases from J, the junction contained 2 bases not matched to a gene. The CDR3 covers 13 residues. CDR1 SEHNR and CDR2 FQNEAQ come from the germline V gene (reference sequence). Blood samples were obtained at baseline, cycle 4 day 1, and cycle 7 day 1. To note about this clone: Its antigen is undetermined.

Clones were read by immunoSEQ multiplex PCR, and TCRdb kept only the in-frame ones, dropping some. The table shows about 7,800 clones, with roughly 66% occurring only once. This TCR was recovered from an adult with an advanced solid tumor such as melanoma, head and neck, liver or kidney cancer. This specimen consisted of CD4+ or CD8+ T cells sorted from blood, obtained in a trial of the OX40 agonist ivuxolimab. The chain links TRBV7-9 to TRBJ2-5; 8 bases are shared with TRBD2. Here the CDR3 DNA reads TGTGCCAGCAGTGGCGGGGGGCAAGAGACCCAGTACTTC. Protein sequence: CASSGGGQETQYF. The full variable domain, in which reference TRBV7-9 and TRBJ2-5 provide the parts outside the CDR3, is DTGVSQNPRHKITKRGQNVTFRCDPISEHNRLYWYRQTLGQGPEFLTYFQNEAQLEKSRLLSDRFSAERPKGSFSTLEIQRTEQGDSAMYLCASSGGGQETQYFGPGTRLLVL.